This T cell receptor beta chain was documented in a study of shared clonotypes between healthy human individuals. Study-level results: Naive subsets generally had larger estimated richness than memory subsets. The sampled material consisted only of blood, and tissue repertoires are likely to differ.

The assay was run at deep level. The assay was immunoSEQ multiplex PCR, and TCRdb's table has in-frame clones only and misses some. The sample yields 850,000 to 1,200,000 clones, approximately 70% seen once. There are a few counts of this clone. Its specificity is unknown. Other DNA sequences of this sample code for an identical CDR3. The CDR3 length is 14 residues. Germline CDR1 LNHDA, CDR2 SQIVND (reference sequence). V was shortened by 2 bases and J by 3 bases, with 11 bases between the two germline ends. Specimen: memory CD4+ T cells sorted from blood. Described subset: CD45RA-negative fraction. This receptor was identified in a man aged 18 to 29 in good health. The rearrangement joins TRBV19 to TRBJ2-7; tentative D call: TRBD1 (5 bases). In nucleotides, the CDR3 is TGTGCCAGTAGTATACGGCAGGGAAGCTACGAGCAGTACTTC. It encodes CASSIRQGSYEQYF.